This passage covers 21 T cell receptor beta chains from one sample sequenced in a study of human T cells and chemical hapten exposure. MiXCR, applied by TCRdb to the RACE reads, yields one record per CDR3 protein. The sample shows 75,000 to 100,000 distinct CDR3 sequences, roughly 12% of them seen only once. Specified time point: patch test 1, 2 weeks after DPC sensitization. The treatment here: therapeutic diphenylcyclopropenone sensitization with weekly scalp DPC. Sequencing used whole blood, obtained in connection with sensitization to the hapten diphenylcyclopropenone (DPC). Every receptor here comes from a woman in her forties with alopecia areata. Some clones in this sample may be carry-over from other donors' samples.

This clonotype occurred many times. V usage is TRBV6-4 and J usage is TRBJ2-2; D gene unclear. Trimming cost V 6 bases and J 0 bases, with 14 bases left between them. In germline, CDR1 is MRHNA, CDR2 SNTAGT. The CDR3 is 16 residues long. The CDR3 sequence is CASSPYSVANTGELFF. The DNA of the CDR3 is TGTGCCAGCAGCCCCTATTCCGTCGCGAACACCGGGGAGCTGTTTTTT.

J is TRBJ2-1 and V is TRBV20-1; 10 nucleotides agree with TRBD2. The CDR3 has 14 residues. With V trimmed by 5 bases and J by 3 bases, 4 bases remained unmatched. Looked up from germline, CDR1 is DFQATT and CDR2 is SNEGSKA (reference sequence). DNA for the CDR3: TGCAGTGCTCCCCGACTAGCGGGCTACAATGAGCAGTTCTTC. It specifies CSAPRLAGYNEQFF.

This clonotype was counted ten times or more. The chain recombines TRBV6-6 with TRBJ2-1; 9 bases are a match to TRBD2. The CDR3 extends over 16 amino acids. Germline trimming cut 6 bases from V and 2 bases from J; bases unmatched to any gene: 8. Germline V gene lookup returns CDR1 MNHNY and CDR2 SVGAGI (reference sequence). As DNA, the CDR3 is TGTGCCAGCAGGGGCCGGACTAGCGCCGCCTACAATGAGCAGTTCTTC. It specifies CASRGRTSAAYNEQFF.

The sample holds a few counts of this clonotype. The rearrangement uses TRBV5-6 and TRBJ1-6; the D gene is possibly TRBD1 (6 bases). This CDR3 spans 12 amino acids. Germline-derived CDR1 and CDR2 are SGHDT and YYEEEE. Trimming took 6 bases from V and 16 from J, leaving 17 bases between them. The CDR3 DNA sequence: TGTGCCAGCAATCTACTGGACAGCCCACTCCACTTT. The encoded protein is CASNLLDSPLHF. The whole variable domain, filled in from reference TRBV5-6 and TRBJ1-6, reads DAGVTQSPTHLIKTRGQQVTLRCSPKSGHDTVSWYQQALGQGPQFIFQYYEEEERQRGNFPDRFSGHQFPNYSSELNVNALLLGDSALYLCASNLLDSPLHFGNGTRLTVT.

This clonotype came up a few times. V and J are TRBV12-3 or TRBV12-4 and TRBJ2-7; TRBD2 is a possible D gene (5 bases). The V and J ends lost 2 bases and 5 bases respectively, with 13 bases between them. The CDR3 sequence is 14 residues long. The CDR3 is CASSLRPTEDEQYF. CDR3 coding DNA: TGTGCCAGCAGTTTAAGACCCACGGAGGACGAGCAGTACTTC.

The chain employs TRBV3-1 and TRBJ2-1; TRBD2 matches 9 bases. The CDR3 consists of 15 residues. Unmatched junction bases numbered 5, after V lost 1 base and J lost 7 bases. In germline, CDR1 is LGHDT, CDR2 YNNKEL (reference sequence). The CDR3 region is CASSQVSLAGNEQFF. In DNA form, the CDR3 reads TGTGCCAGCAGCCAAGTGTCCCTAGCGGGAAATGAGCAGTTCTTC.

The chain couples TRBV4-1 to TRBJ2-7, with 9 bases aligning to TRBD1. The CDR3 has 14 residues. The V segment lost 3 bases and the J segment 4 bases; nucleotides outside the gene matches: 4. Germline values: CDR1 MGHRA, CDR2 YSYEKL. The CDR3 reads CASSQTDRGYEQYF. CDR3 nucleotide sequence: TGCGCCAGCAGCCAGACGGACAGGGGTTACGAGCAGTACTTC.

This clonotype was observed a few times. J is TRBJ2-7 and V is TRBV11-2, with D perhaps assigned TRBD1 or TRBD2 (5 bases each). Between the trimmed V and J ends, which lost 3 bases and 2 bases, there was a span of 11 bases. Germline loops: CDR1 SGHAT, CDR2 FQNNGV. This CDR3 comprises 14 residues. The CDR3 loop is CASSLMGVAYEQYF. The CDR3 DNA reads TGTGCCAGCAGCTTGATGGGGGTAGCCTACGAGCAGTACTTC.

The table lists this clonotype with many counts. CDR3 coding DNA: TGTGCCAGCAGCTTACGCCCGGAGAATGAGCAGTTCTTC. It yields the protein CASSLRPENEQFF. This chain connects TRBV11-1 to TRBJ2-1; no definite D call. CDR1 and CDR2 (germline): SGHAT, FQDESV (reference sequence). CDR3 length equals 13 residues. Trimming removed 2 bases at V and 7 bases at J, with 9 bases between.

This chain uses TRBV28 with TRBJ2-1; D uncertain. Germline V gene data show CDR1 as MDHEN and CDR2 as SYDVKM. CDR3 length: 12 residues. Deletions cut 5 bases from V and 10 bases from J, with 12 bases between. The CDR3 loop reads CASSLTHTEQFF. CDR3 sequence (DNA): TGTGCCAGCAGTCTCACCCACACCGAGCAGTTCTTC. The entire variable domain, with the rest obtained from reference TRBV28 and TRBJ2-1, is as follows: DVKVTQSSRYLVKRTGEKVFLECVQDMDHENMFWYRQDPGLGLRLIYFSYDVKMKEKGDIPEGYSVSREKKERFSLILESASTNQTSMYLCASSLTHTEQFFGPGTRLTVL.

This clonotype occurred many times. The CDR3 DNA follows: TGTGCCAGCAGCTTGGCGTCCCGGGACAGGACCTTCTCCTACGAGCAGTACTTC. The encoded protein is CASSLASRDRTFSYEQYF. The chain uses TRBV7-9 and TRBJ2-7; 8 bases line up with TRBD1. This CDR3 contains 18 residues. Losses at the gene ends were 3 bases for V and 0 bases for J; bases not matched to a gene: 13. Per the germline V gene, CDR1 is SEHNR and CDR2 is FQNEAQ (reference sequence).

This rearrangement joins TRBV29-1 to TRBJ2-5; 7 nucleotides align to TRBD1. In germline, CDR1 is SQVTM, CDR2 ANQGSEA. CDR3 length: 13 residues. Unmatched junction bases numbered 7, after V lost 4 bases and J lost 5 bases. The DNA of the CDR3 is TGCAGCGTTGCAGACAGGGCCCAGGAGACCCAGTACTTC. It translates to CSVADRAQETQYF.

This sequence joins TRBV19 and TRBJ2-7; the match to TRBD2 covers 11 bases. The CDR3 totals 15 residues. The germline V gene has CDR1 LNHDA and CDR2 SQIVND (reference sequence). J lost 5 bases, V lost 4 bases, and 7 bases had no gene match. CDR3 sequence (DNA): TGTGCCAGTAGTAGTAGGACTAGCGGGTCCCACGAGCAGTACTTC. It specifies CASSSRTSGSHEQYF.

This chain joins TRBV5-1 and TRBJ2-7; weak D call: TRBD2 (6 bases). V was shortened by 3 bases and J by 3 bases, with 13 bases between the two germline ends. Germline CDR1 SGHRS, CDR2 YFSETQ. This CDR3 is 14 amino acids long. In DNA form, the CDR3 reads TGCGCCAGCAGCTCATCCAATAGCGGCTACGAGCAGTACTTC. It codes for CASSSSNSGYEQYF.

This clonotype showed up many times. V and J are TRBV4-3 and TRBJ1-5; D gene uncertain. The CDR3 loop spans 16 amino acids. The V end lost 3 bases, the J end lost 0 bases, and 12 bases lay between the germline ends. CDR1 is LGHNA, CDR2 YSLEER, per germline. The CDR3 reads CASSHRLPPSNQPQHF. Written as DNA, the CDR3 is TGCGCCAGCAGCCACCGACTCCCCCCTAGCAATCAGCCCCAGCATTTT.

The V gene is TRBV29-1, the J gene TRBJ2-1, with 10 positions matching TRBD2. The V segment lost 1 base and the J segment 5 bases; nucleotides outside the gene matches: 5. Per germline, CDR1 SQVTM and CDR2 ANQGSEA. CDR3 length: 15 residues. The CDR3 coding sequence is TGCAGCGTTGAAGGCGGTCTAGCGGGGGACAATGAGCAGTTCTTC. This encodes CSVEGGLAGDNEQFF.

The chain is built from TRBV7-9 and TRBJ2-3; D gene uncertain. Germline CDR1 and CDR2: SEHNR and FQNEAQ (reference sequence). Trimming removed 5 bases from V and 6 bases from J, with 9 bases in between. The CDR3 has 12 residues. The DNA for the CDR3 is TGTGCCAGCAGCCTTTTAGGGGATACGCAGTATTTT. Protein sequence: CASSLLGDTQYF.

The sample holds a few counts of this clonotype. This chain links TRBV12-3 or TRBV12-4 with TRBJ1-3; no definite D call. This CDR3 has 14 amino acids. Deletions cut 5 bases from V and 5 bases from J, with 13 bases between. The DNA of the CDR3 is TGTGCCAGCAGTCCCCATTCGGACCGAAACACCATATATTTT. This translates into CASSPHSDRNTIYF.

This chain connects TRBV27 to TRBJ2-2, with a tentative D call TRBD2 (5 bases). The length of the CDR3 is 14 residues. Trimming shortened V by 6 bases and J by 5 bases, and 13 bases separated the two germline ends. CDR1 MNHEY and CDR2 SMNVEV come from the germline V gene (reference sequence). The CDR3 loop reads CASRFPGTTGELFF. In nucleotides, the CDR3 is TGTGCCAGCAGATTCCCGGGAACTACCGGGGAGCTGTTTTTT.

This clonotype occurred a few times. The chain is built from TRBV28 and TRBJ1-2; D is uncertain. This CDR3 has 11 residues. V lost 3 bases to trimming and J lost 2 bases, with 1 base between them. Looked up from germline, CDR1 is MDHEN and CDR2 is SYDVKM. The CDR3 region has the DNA TGTGCCAGCAGTTTGAACTATGGCTACACCTTC. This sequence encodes CASSLNYGYTF.

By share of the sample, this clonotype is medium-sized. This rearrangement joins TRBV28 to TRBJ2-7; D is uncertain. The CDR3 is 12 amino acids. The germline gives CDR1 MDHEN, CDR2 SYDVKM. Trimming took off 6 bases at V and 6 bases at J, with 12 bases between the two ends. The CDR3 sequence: CASSGTFSEQYF. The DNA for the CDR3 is TGTGCCAGCAGCGGCACCTTTTCCGAGCAGTACTTC.